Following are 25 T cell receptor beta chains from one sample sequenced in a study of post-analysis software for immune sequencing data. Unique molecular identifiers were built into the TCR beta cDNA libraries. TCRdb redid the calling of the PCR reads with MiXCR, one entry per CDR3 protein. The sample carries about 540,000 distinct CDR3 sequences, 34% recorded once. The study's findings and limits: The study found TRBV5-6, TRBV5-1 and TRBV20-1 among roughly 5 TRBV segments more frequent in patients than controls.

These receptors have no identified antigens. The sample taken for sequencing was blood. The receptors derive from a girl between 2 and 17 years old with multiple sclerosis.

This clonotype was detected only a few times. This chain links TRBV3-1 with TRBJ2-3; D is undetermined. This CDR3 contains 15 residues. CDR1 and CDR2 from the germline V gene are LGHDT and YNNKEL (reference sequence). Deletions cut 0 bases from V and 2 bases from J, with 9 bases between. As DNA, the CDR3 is TGTGCCAGCAGCCAAGAATCTGAGATCACAGATACGCAGTATTTT. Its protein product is CASSQESEITDTQYF.

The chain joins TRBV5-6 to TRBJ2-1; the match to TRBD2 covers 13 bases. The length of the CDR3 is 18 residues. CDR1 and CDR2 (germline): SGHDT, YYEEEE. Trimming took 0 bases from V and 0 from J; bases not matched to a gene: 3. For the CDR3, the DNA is TGTGCCAGCAGCTTGGGACTAGCGGGGGGAAACTCCTACAATGAGCAGTTCTTC. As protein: CASSLGLAGGNSYNEQFF.

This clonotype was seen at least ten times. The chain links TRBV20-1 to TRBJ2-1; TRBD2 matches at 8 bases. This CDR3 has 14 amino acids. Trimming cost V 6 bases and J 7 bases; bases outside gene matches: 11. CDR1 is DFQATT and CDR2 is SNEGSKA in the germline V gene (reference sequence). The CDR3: CSAYLGGARNEQFF. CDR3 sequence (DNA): TGCAGTGCCTATCTCGGGGGGGCTCGAAATGAGCAGTTCTTC.

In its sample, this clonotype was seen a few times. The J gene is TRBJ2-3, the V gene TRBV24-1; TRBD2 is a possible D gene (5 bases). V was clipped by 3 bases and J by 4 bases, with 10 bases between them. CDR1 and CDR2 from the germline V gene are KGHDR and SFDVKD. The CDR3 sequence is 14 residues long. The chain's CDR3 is CATSDGEGADTQYF. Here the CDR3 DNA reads TGTGCCACCAGTGATGGAGAGGGCGCAGATACGCAGTATTTT.

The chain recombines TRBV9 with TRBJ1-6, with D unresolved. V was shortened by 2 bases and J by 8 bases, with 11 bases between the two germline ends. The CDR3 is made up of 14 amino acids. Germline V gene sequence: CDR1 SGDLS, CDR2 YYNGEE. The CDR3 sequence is CASSVTDGYSPLHF. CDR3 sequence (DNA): TGTGCCAGCAGCGTCACGGACGGGTATTCACCCCTCCACTTT.

The CDR3 is CSARDFPLGSTDTQYF. CDR3 sequence (DNA): TGCAGTGCTAGAGATTTCCCCCTAGGTTCCACAGATACGCAGTATTTT. This rearrangement joins TRBV20-1 to TRBJ2-3; no definite D call. The germline gives CDR1 DFQATT, CDR2 SNEGSKA (reference sequence). The CDR3 covers 16 residues. V lost 0 bases and J lost 2, with 15 bases in between.

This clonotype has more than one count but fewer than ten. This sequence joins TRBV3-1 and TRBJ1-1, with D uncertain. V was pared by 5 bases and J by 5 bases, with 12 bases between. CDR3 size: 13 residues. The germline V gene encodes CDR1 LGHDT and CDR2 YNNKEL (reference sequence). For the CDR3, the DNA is TGTGCCAGCAGCAGGGTGAGTGGAACTGAAGCTTTCTTT. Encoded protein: CASSRVSGTEAFF.

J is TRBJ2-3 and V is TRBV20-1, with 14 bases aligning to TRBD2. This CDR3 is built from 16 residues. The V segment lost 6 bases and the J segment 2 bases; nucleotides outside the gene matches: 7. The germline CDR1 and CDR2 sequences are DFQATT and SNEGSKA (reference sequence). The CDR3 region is CSAGWTSGGITDTQYF. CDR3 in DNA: TGCAGTGCGGGATGGACTAGCGGGGGGATCACAGATACGCAGTATTTT.

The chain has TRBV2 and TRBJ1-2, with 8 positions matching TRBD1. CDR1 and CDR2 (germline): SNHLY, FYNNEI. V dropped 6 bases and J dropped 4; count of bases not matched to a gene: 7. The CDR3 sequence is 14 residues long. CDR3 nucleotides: TGTGCCAGCAGGGGAAACAGGGGGGTCTATGGCTACACCTTC. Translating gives CASRGNRGVYGYTF.

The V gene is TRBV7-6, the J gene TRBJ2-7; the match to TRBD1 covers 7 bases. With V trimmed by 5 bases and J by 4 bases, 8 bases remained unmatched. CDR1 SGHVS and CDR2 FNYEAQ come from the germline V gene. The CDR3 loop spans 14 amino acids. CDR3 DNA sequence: TGTGCCAGCAGCACACAACGACAGGGATACGAGCAGTACTTC. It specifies CASSTQRQGYEQYF.

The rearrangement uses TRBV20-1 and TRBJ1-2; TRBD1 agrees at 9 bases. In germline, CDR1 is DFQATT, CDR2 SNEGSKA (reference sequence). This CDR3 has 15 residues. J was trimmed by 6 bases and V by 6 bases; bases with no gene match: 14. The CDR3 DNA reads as TGCAGTGCAGAGCACAGGGACAGGGATATGAATGGCTACACCTTC. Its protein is CSAEHRDRDMNGYTF.

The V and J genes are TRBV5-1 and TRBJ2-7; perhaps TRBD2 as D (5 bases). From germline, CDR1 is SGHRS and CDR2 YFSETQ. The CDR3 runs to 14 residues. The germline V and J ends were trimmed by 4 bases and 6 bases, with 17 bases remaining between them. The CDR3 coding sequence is TGCGCCAGCAGCAAAACGTCTGAGGGTGGCGAGCAGTACTTC. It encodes CASSKTSEGGEQYF.

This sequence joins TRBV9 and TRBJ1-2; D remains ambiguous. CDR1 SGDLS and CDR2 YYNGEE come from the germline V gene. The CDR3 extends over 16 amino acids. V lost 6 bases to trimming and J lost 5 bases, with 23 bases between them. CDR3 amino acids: CASTPFAGEVGYGYTF. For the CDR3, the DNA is TGTGCCAGCACCCCTTTTGCTGGGGAGGTCGGTTATGGCTACACCTTC. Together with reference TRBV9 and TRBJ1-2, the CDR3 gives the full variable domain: DSGVTQTPKHLITATGQRVTLRCSPRSGDLSVYWYQQSLDQGLQFLIQYYNGEERAKGNILERFSAQQFPDLHSELNLSSLELGDSALYFCASTPFAGEVGYGYTFGSGTRLTVV.

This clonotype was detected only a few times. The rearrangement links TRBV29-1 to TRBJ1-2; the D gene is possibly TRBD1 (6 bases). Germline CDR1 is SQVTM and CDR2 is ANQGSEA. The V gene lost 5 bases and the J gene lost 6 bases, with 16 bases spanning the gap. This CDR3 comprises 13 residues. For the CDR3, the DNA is TGCAGCGTTAGTCTCCGGGGGGCTAATGGCTACACCTTC. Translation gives CSVSLRGANGYTF.

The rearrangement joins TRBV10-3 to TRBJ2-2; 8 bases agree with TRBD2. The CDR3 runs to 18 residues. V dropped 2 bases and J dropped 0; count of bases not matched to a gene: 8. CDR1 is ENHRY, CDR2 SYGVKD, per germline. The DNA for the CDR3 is TGTGCCATCAGTGAGCCCTCCGGCGGGGGGACGAACACCGGGGAGCTGTTTTTT. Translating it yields CAISEPSGGGTNTGELFF.

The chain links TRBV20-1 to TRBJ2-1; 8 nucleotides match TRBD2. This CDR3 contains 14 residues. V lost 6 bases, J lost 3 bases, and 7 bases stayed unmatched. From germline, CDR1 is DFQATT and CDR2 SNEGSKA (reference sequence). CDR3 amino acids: CSASSGGGYNEQFF. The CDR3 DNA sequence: TGCAGTGCGAGCAGCGGGGGAGGCTACAATGAGCAGTTCTTC.

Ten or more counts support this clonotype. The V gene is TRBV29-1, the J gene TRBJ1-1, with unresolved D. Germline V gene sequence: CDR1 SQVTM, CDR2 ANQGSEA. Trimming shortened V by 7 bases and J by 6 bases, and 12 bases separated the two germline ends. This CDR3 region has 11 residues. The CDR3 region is CSAAGEAEAFF. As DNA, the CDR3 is TGCAGCGCAGCCGGAGAAGCTGAAGCTTTCTTT.

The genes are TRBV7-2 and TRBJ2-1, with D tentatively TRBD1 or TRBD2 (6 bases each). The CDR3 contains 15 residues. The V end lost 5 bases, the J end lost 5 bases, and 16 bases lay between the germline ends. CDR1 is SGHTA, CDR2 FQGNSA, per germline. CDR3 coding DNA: TGTGCCAGCAGCCCACGGAGGGGGAGCAACAATGAGCAGTTCTTC. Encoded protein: CASSPRRGSNNEQFF.

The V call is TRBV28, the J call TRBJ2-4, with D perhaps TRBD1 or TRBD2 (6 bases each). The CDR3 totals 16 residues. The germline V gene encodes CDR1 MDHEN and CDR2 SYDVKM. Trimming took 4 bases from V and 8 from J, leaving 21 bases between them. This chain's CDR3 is CASSWIAGQAPYIQYF. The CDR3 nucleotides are TGTGCCAGCAGTTGGATCGCGGGACAAGCCCCGTACATTCAGTACTTC.

CDR3 nucleotide sequence: TGTGCCAGCAGCTTTTACGGCGGGGAAAAACTGTTTTTT. Residues: CASSFYGGEKLFF. This chain joins TRBV7-9 and TRBJ1-4; no reliable D call. The germline gives CDR1 SEHNR, CDR2 FQNEAQ (reference sequence). This CDR3 is built from 13 residues. Trimming stripped 3 bases from V and 8 bases from J, with 10 bases between.

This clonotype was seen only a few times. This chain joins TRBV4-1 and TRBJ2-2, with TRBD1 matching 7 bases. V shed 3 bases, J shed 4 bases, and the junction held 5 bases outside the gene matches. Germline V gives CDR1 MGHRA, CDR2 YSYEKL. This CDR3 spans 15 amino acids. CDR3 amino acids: CASSHWTGSTGELFF. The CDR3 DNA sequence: TGCGCCAGCAGCCACTGGACAGGAAGCACCGGGGAGCTGTTTTTT.

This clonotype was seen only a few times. DNA for the CDR3: TGCGCCAGCAGCTCGGGACGGGATTTTACTGAAGCTTTCTTT. This translates into CASSSGRDFTEAFF. The genes are TRBV5-1 and TRBJ1-1, with D maybe TRBD1 (5 bases). The germline CDR1 and CDR2 sequences are SGHRS and YFSETQ. V lost 3 bases to trimming and J lost 5 bases, with 14 bases between them. The CDR3 runs to 14 residues. Full variable domain (missing parts from reference TRBV5-1 and TRBJ1-1): KAGVTQTPRYLIKTRGQQVTLSCSPISGHRSVSWYQQTPGQGLQFLFEYFSETQRNKGNFPGRFSGRQFSNSRSEMNVSTLELGDSALYLCASSSGRDFTEAFFGQGTRLTVV.

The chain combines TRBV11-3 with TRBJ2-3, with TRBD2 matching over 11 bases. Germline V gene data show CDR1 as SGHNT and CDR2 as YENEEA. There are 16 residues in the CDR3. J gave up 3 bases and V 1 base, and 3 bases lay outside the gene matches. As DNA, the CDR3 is TGTGCCAGCAGCTTAGCCGGGACTAGCGGAACAGATACGCAGTATTTT. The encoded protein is CASSLAGTSGTDTQYF.

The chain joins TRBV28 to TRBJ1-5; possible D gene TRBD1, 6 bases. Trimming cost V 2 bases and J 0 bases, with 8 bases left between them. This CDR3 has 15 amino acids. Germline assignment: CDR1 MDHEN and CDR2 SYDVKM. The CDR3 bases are TGTGCCAGCAGTTTACCAGGGGATAGCAATCAGCCCCAGCATTTT. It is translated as CASSLPGDSNQPQHF.

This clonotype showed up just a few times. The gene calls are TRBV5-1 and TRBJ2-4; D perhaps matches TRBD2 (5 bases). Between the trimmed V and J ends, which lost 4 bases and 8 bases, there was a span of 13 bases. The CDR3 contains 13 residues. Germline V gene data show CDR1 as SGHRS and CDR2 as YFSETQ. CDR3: CASSPVARDIQYF. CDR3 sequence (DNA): TGCGCCAGCAGCCCAGTCGCGAGGGACATTCAGTACTTC.